This T cell receptor beta chain comes out of a study of blood T cell repertoires in COVID-19. In the study overall: Donors in the United States, Italy and Spain gave samples during acute or convalescent COVID-19. In each case, the material was cDNA or gDNA derived from T cells, B-cell-depleted T cells, or PBMCs.

Under the authors' procedure: The authors estimated nucleated cell counts from reference gene primer amplification. Sequencing used immunoSEQ multiplex PCR; TCRdb keeps in-frame clones, though not all of them. V, J and clone size are those of that table, while D and trimming were read from the DNA. The sample lists hundreds of thousands of clones; about 90% were seen once. This clone was counted between two and nine times. The CDR3 length is 13 residues. The ends were cut back, 4 bases at V and 0 bases at J, with 4 bases in the middle. Per germline, CDR1 MNHEY and CDR2 SVGAGI. Followed over time, Seattle patients had been enrolled while infection was active.

The chain carries TRBV6-5 and TRBJ2-1; D is unresolved. This receptor was taken from a woman in her twenties or thirties with COVID-19, enrolled during active disease. Sample: peripheral blood. CDR3 sequence reads: CASSSGSYNEQFF. The CDR3 nucleotides read TGTGCCAGCAGTTCGGGCTCCTACAATGAGCAGTTCTTC.